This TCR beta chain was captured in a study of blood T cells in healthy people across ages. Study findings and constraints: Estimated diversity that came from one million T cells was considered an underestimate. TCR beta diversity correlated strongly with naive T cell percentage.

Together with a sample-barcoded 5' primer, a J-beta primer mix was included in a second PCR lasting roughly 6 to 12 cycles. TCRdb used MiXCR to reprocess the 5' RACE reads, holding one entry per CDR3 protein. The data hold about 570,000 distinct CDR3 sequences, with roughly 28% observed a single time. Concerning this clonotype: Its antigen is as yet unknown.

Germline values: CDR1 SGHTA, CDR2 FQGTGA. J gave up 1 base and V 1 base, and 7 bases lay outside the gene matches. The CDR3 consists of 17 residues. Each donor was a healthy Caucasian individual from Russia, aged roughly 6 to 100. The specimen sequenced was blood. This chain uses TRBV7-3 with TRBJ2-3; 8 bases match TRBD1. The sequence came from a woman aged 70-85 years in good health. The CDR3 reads CASSLMAAGQGTDTQYF. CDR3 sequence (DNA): TGTGCCAGCAGCTTAATGGCCGCGGGACAGGGCACAGATACGCAGTATTTT. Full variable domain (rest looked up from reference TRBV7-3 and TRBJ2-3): GAGVSQTPSNKVTEKGKYVELRCDPISGHTALYWYRQSLGQGPEFLIYFQGTGAADDSGLPNDRFFAVRPEGSVSTLKIQRTERGDSAVYLCASSLMAAGQGTDTQYFGPGTRLTVL.